The clone carrying this TCR beta chain has at least ten counts. This sample was included in a study of neurological immune-mediated disorders. Each CDR3 protein gets one entry after TCRdb re-called the 5' RACE reads with MiXCR. The sample comprises fewer than 45,000 distinct CDR3 sequences, about 6.9% of which are singletons, and 0.55% to 0.65% rests with the top ten. There are 13 residues in the CDR3. V gave up 6 bases and J gave up 5 bases; unmatched junction bases: 5. Per the germline V gene, CDR1 is LNHDA and CDR2 is SQIVND (reference sequence). V and J are TRBV19 and TRBJ2-5; the match to TRBD1 covers 8 bases. The specimen sequenced was CD4+ T cells from blood. This receptor was taken from a woman aged 40-49 years in good health. The CDR3: CASRQTGVETQYF. CDR3 in DNA: TGTGCCAGTAGACAGACAGGGGTGGAGACCCAGTACTTC.